This TCR beta chain emerged from a study of blood T cell repertoires in COVID-19. In the study overall: COVID-19 samples, acute and convalescent, were from the United States, Italy and Spain. PBMCs, B-cell-depleted T cells, or T cells were the source of the cDNA or gDNA that made up the material.

This CDR3 contains 14 residues. The germline CDR1 and CDR2 sequences are SQVTM and ANQGSEA. The germline V and J ends were trimmed by 4 bases and 0 bases, with 12 bases remaining between them. Authors' analysis steps: The assay estimated nucleated cells by amplifying reference gene primers. Using immunoSEQ multiplex PCR, the repertoire was profiled, and TCRdb retains in-frame clones only, with some absent. That table gives V, J and clone size, and the DNA gave D and trimming. The sample has a few hundred thousand clones; about 86% are singletons. V gene TRBV29-1 combines with J gene TRBJ1-1, with D unclear. The TCR was taken from a man in his fifties or sixties with acute or convalescent COVID-19. The sequenced sample consisted of peripheral blood. CDR3 nucleotides: TGCAGCGTTGCCTACAACGGGTTGAACACTGAAGCTTTCTTT. This translates into CSVAYNGLNTEAFF.